This T cell receptor (beta chain) was captured by sequencing in a study of blood T cell repertoires in COVID-19. CDR1 and CDR2 from the germline V gene are SGHRS and YFSETQ. The V gene lost 0 bases and the J gene lost 2 bases, with 9 bases spanning the gap. The CDR3 is made up of 15 amino acids. In the source study's methods: Estimates of nucleated cell counts were drawn from the amplification of reference gene primers. The table came from immunoSEQ multiplex PCR; TCRdb's copy has only in-frame clones and leaves some out. That table is the source of V, J and clone size, and D and trimming were worked out from the DNA. The table lists roughly 190,000 clones, 65% to 90% of them singletons.

What was sequenced was PBMCs or T cells enriched from blood (not recorded which). This receptor was taken from an older woman with acute COVID-19. The chain uses TRBV5-1 and TRBJ1-5; D uncertain. Here the CDR3 DNA reads TGCGCCAGCAGCTTGGCCGGGTCGGGCAATCAGCCCCAGCATTTT. Translated, it gives CASSLAGSGNQPQHF.